This entry concerns a single T cell receptor beta chain. Its antigen is currently not known. At one end, the junction sequence differs from germline, possibly due to a read error. Enrolling through a virtual design, the prospective study's participants ranged in age from roughly 18 to 89 years and lived across 24 United States geographic areas. Cohort assignment in the prospective study relied on participant-reported clinical history from a screening survey and a study questionnaire. For ImmuneRACE Cohort 3, a participant was defined as recovered based on two consecutive negative NP/OP PCR tests, clearance by a healthcare professional, or resolution of symptoms. In the prospective study, mobile phlebotomists collected whole blood, serum and a nasopharyngeal or oropharyngeal swab from each participant. Additional blood draws and questionnaires over an approximately 2-month period could optionally be provided by prospective study participants. Prospective study blood samples were shipped either frozen or at room temperature before DNA extraction.

This sample is part of a study of blood T cell repertoires in COVID-19 (dated by TCRdb to about 2020). About the full investigation: Samples from collaborators originated in the United States, Italy and Spain and spanned both the acute and convalescent phases of COVID-19. The material from the prospective study consisted of cDNA or gDNA derived from T cells, B-cell-depleted T cells, or PBMCs. Subjects who had been exposed to COVID-19, were actively infected with it, or had recovered from it provided the deeply sampled blood TCRbeta repertoires that made up the dataset. The repertoires were made available in a free public database intended to serve as a resource for research on the immune response to SARS-CoV-2. The samples were drawn from the first 160 participants of the ongoing ImmuneRACE study and from over 950 subjects provided by 6 global collaborators. Sample metadata almost always included a de-identified subject ID, COVID-19 status, age in years and sex. HLA class I and class II types, where available, came from metadata supplied by the sample provider rather than from assay-based typing. Overall results and qualifications from the work: Clinical and demographic metadata were provided uncurated, with the amount varying by source and participant.

Including cysteine and phenylalanine, the CDR3 has 14 amino acids. Only the CDR3 portion is preserved as DNA: 42 bases, with reading frame beginning at the first base. Per the germline V gene, SGHRS is the CDR1 and YFSETQ is the CDR2. TCRbeta CDR3 regions were amplified from genomic DNA by means of the immunoSEQ Assay, a bias-controlled multiplex PCR. The study's processing was this. Nucleated cell counts per sample were estimated from amplification of reference gene primers within the assay. To quantify the absolute abundance of each unique TCRbeta CDR3 rearrangement, sequence reads were collapsed and filtered. For each sample, productive Simpson clonality was calculated as the square root of Simpson's diversity index over productive rearrangements. Entries here come from immuneACCESS through TCRdb and include only in-frame sequences with V and J called. Some clones fail to appear in such tables; in the studies checked, an unresolved V gene covers under half of the shortfall, and the cause of the remainder is unknown. V, J and clone size were drawn from that table, and D and trimming were deduced from the DNA. For this sample the table gives about 430,000 clones, of which 85% to 90% were detected only once. The leading ten clones occupy around 1.1% of the sample.

The chain is encoded by TRBV5-1 joined to TRBJ2-1, with 8 bases in between that match TRBD2. The sample comprised PBMCs or T cells enriched from blood (not recorded which). This clonotype was obtained from a man aged 25-40 years who had recovered from COVID-19. Here the CDR3 is given as CASRLAGSHNEQFF. The DNA sequence follows: TGCGCCAGCAGGCTAGCGGGCTCCCACAATGAGCAGTTCTTC. With the rest looked up from the reference TRBV5-1 and TRBJ2-1 genes rather than sequenced, the full variable domain is KAGVTQTPRYLIKTRGQQVTLSCSPISGHRSVSWYQQTPGQGLQFLFEYFSETQRNKGNFPGRFSGRQFSNSRSEMNVSTLELGDSALYLCASRLAGSHNEQFFGPGTRLTVL.